Shown below are 4 T cell receptor beta chains from a single sample sequenced in a study of control samples from healthy donors and cancer patients. Clones were sequenced by immunoSEQ multiplex PCR, and TCRdb holds only the in-frame ones, with some missing. The sample records about 99,000 clones, around 89% being singletons. Sequenced sample: PBMCs. The source of these receptors is a man aged 55 to 70 with lung cancer.

The CDR3 sequence is CASSFFQGNTQYF. The CDR3, as DNA: TGTGCCAGCAGCTTTTTCCAGGGAAATACGCAGTATTTT. The chain employs TRBV5-8 and TRBJ2-3; possibly TRBD1 for D (5 bases). Trimming removed 2 bases from V and 7 bases from J, with 11 bases in between. The CDR3 is 13 residues long. Germline V gene lookup returns CDR1 SGHTS and CDR2 YDEGEE.

The CDR3 DNA reads TGTGCCAGCAGCTTCACCGACGGAGGGGAGCAGTACGTC. Its translation is CASSFTDGGEQYV. The chain carries TRBV5-6 and TRBJ2-7, with D possibly matching TRBD2 (6 bases). The CDR3 is 13 residues long. Looked up from germline, CDR1 is SGHDT and CDR2 is YYEEEE. The V gene lost 2 bases and the J gene lost 7 bases, with 13 bases spanning the gap.

This clone was detected a few times. The rearrangement uses TRBV9 and TRBJ2-5, with a weak D call TRBD2 (7 bases). There are 18 residues in the CDR3. Trimming left V 0 bases short and J 5 bases short, with 23 bases between. Germline-derived CDR1 and CDR2 are SGDLS and YYNGEE. CDR3 sequence: CASSVGVQGGRVGETQYF. The CDR3 DNA reads TGTGCCAGCAGCGTAGGGGTACAGGGAGGGCGTGTGGGGGAGACCCAGTACTTC.

The V and J genes are TRBV3-1 (or the pseudogene TRBV3-2) and TRBJ1-1, with D perhaps TRBD1 (5 bases). V lost 11 bases and J lost 5, with 12 bases in between. The CDR3 has 11 amino acids. CDR1 is LGHDT, CDR2 YNNKEL, per germline (reference sequence). The CDR3 DNA sequence: TGTGCCGCCGCGAGGGGAACTGAAGCTTTCTTT. Its protein product is CAAARGTEAFF.